This section outlines one TCR beta chain sequence together with its context. This clone's antigen is unknown. The cohort comprised fewer than 700 healthy bone marrow donors. Cohort members were all nominally healthy when sampled, although unrecorded immune exposures were likely present. The donor tested CMV seronegative and was one of the 352 seronegative cohort members. Every donor gave a peripheral blood sample, and the peripheral blood mononuclear cells from that sample were used for TCR beta sequencing. The Qiagen DNeasy Blood Extraction Kit was used to extract genomic DNA from the blood cell samples. The V end loses 0 bases and the J end loses 5 bases, and a stretch of 10 bases separates them. Taken from the germline V gene, the CDR1 and CDR2 loops are SGHTA and FQGNSA. The cysteine opens and the phenylalanine closes a CDR3 of 14 amino acids. The entry retains the CDR3 DNA only, 42 bases that are in frame from base 1.

Libraries were constructed by the immunoSEQ multiplex PCR assay. The multiplex PCR relied on a mix of 60 forward primers for TCR Vbeta segments and 13 reverse primers for TCR Jbeta segments. Amplification of the CDR3 region of rearranged TCR beta genes was performed with a multiplex PCR assay on genomic DNA. The Illumina HiSeq System was used to sequence the amplified TCR beta libraries as 87-base-pair reads. The authors processed their data as follows. In a later analysis, roughly 80 million unique TCR beta chains were counted across the approximately 620 repertoires, and around 10 million of these chains were shared by at least two donors. Raw reads were error-corrected and collapsed into unique sequences with a nearest-neighbor algorithm that merged closely related sequences to remove PCR and sequencing errors. V, D and J gene segments were assigned by aligning CDR3 sequences to IMGT reference sequences. For a sequence to be retained, a match of at least six nucleotides to both a V gene segment and a J gene segment was required. A rearrangement was called productive if the CDR3 had no stop codons and remained in frame with V and J, and every other rearrangement was called non-productive. CDR3 was defined by IMGT convention, running from the second conserved V-encoded cysteine to the conserved J-encoded phenylalanine. Sequences without an unambiguous match to a single V gene segment were excluded from the earlier analysis of several hundred of the donors. An earlier analysis of approximately 590 of the donors called V segments functional above 56.7% productive rearrangements and segregating when the between-donor standard deviation exceeded 5%. A statistical classification framework was built to diagnose cytomegalovirus status from the catalog of TCR beta chain sequences. In a later analysis, TCR nucleotide sequences were compared against IMGT/GENE-DB human TR gene sequences so that V and J genes could be assigned. Using the TCRdist pipeline, a later analysis assigned CDR3 sequences along with most-parsimonious VDJ recombination scenarios. In a later analysis, each TCR beta chain was defined by its CDR3 amino acid sequence together with its V-gene family, and reads without a unique V-gene family were excluded. As a way to deal with suspected cross-contamination and a sequencing artifact, a later analysis dropped under 600 nucleotide sequences that were highly shared and had low generation probability. For each public chain, a later analysis derived a clonal expansion index from normalized ranks of inferred template counts within each repertoire. A later analysis computed generation probabilities with a VDJ recombination model fitted to out-of-frame rearrangements, and checked the results against IGoR. In a later analysis, TCR-TCR, TCR-HLA and TCR-CMV co-occurrence was scored with hypergeometric tests, and a repertoire-size bias correction was applied to TCR pairs. False discovery rates were estimated in a later analysis by permuting HLA or CMV assignments 20 times. In a later analysis, co-occurring TCRs were grouped using DBSCAN, with TCRdist sequence similarity added in when clustering inside HLA-allele-positive subsets. Repertoires with fewer than 30,000 or more than 120,000 public chains were left out of co-occurrence clustering, as were a few repertoires with anomalous nucleotide sharing. Here the immuneACCESS table is served through TCRdb, limited to in-frame sequences with V and J called. Missing clones are a known gap in these copies; in checked studies unresolved V genes cover under half, and the rest lacks a known reason. For V, J and clone size, that table is used; D and trimming come from the DNA. The sample has approximately 46,000 clones on record. The ten largest clones capture 8% to 10% of the sample.

This sample stems from a study of cytomegalovirus exposure and HLA in healthy donors (dated by TCRdb to 2017 to 2019). About the investigation overall: In an earlier analysis of approximately 500 of the donors, roughly 300 Gb of sequence data and 90 million to 130 million unique TCR beta sequences from some 170 million T cells were reported. A later genetic analysis used genome-wide SNP genotypes for about 55% of the 666 donors, treating that subset as a discovery cohort. Typing coverage varied by locus: about 629-630 donors for A, B, C, DRB1 and DQB1; roughly 520 for DQA1; 600 to 610 for DPA1; approximately 470 for DPB1. Among the roughly 390 genotyped donors, about 83% belonged to the genetic ancestry cluster associated with self-reported Caucasian donors. The study used immunosequencing to profile the T cell repertoires of several hundred subjects and linked those repertoires to cytomegalovirus serostatus. An earlier analysis of 587 of the donors applied high-throughput TCR beta sequencing to assess whether each TCR beta V gene segment acted as functional or pseudogenic. Every discovery cohort repertoire had been produced on one sequencing platform. Approximately 310 gigabases of sequencing data and approximately 92 million unique TCR sequences made up an early release that covered roughly 670 HLA-typed donors. Donor age, sex, ethnicity and CMV serostatus were compiled together with the repertoire data. Four to six DR-DQ haplotypes were handled as single units for association and clustering, since linkage in the cohort was strong. A later analysis re-analyzed previously published TCR beta repertoires from 666 donors and added high-resolution HLA genotyping to study TCR occurrence patterns. The study combined high-throughput TCR immunosequencing, statistical association of individual TCRs with disease status, and machine learning to predict cytomegalovirus infection status. HLA typing included class I and class II loci at four-digit resolution. Rather than drawing on any new phenotypic data, the later analysis identified candidate immune exposures from TCR beta sequences and the way those sequences occurred across donors. Among under 450 genotyped donors of the cohort, an average of around 240,000 unique TCR beta nucleotide sequences were sequenced per donor, approximately 20% of them non-productive. The study aimed to test whether cataloging public T cell receptors could reveal signatures of past pathogen exposure. In addition to the first cohort of 650 to 800 subjects, a separate validation cohort of approximately 110 different subjects was used.

What the research found in general, with its limitations: V-gene and J-gene trimming of TCR beta chains was associated with a missense DCLRE1C variant in a later genetic analysis, and the association was replicated in an independent cohort. Because counts were too low, roughly 18 rarely observed V segments, including chromosome 9 orphons, were left out of the earlier analysis of 500 to 650 of the donors. Roughly uniform sequencing depth across donors was assumed in presence/absence analyses, although this assumption may not hold. In both the original and validation cohorts, the classifier was reported to diagnose cytomegalovirus status with high specificity and sensitivity. When HLA alleles, especially DR and DQ, strongly co-occurred, attributing TCR associations to individual alleles was difficult. A further reported finding was that TCR beta sequences accurately predicted the HLA-A and HLA-B alleles for most subjects in the first cohort. Immune exposure information for the cohort was limited to CMV serostatus. According to the authors, the approach could potentially be generalized to other disease states and immunological phenotypes. This cohort had only TCR beta chains sequenced, and the lack of alpha or paired-chain data limited which features could be detected. In a later analysis, several top co-occurrence clusters were reported to appear linked to parvovirus B19, influenza, CMV and Epstein-Barr virus. Correlated functional status among segregating V segments might be attributable to linkage disequilibrium, but an unknown experimental factor could not be ruled out. The sequencing pipeline was judged likely to have produced a cluster of highly shared sequence variants as a technical artifact. HLA typing was unavailable for some donors at each locus, so association tests used only the typed subset. In a later analysis, HLA-associated TCR beta chains showed more clonal expansion and lower generation probabilities than non-associated chains that were equally common. In vitro tests confirmed that a few of the cytomegalovirus-associated TCR beta chains recognize cytomegalovirus antigens. In a later analysis, about 16,000 TCR beta sequences were associated with specific HLA alleles at a false discovery rate of 0.05. Because the 87-base-pair reads could not distinguish some IMGT-functional V segments, including TRBV6-2 and TRBV6-3, those segments were excluded. Broadly in line with IMGT annotations, most TCR beta V segments showed up in productive rearrangements about 87% or about 30% of the time in an earlier analysis of several hundred of the donors. A later genetic analysis reported fewer N-insertions in productive TCRs among donors in an Asian-associated ancestry cluster than the roughly 690-donor mean. Most TCR sequences were observed very rarely across donors, whereas some public TCRs were present in many individuals. A later analysis found that TCR association rates varied across HLA loci, with DRB1 alleles showing the most associated TCRs and HLA-C alleles the fewest. According to a later analysis, most CMV-associated TCR beta chains appeared to be HLA-restricted, and the HLA associations seemed to be driven largely by CMV exposure. In the study, around 160 TCR beta chains were listed as associated with cytomegalovirus.

The TCR originated in a male donor in good health and CMV-seronegative. The V gene is TRBV7-2 and the J gene is TRBJ2-5; the D gene remains uncertain. Source material: PBMCs. The CDR3 region: CASSLAGVEETQYF. The bases read TGTGCCAGCAGCTTAGCAGGAGTTGAGGAGACCCAGTACTTC.